This TCR beta chain was sequenced in a study of patients and donors after allogeneic stem cell transplantation. The CDR3 is 17 amino acids. Trimming took 0 bases from V and 7 from J, leaving 18 bases between them. CDR1 MNHEY and CDR2 SVGAGI come from the germline V gene. One entry per CDR3 protein, called by TCRdb with MiXCR from the RT-PCR reads. Of hundreds of thousands of distinct CDR3 sequences listed, roughly 16% are singletons. This clonotype was observed a few times. Sequenced: blood, either unsorted or a sorted T cell fraction (not recorded which). The clonotype originates from a human donor who was either an allogeneic HSCT recipient or a stem cell or donor lymphocyte infusion donor (not recorded which). It is not recorded whose cells these are; they may come from a transplant donor. The chain recombines TRBV6-5 with TRBJ1-4; D is perhaps TRBD1 (6 bases). CDR3 protein: CASSYSQGPRLSEKLFF. CDR3 nucleotide sequence: TGTGCCAGCAGTTACTCGCAGGGGCCCCGGTTGTCTGAAAAACTGTTTTTT.